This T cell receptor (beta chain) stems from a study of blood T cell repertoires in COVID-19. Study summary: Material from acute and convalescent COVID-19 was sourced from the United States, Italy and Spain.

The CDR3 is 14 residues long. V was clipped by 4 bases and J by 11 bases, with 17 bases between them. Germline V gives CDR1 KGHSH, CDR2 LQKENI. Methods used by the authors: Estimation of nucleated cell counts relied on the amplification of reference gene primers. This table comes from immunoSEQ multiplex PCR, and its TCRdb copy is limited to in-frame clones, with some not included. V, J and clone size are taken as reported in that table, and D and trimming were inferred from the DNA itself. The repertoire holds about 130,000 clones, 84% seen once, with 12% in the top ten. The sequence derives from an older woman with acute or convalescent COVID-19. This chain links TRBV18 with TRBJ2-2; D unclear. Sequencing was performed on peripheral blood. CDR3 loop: CASSQLPGPRELFF. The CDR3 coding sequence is TGTGCCAGCTCACAACTCCCGGGTCCTCGAGAGCTGTTTTTT.